These 20 T cell receptor beta chains came from one sample sequenced in a study of human T cells and chemical hapten exposure. TCRdb analysed the RACE reads with MiXCR anew, one entry per CDR3 protein. The table records around 120,000 distinct CDR3 sequences, around 13% of them present only once. Time point denoted: patch test 1, 2 weeks after DPC sensitization. This sample's treatment: therapeutic diphenylcyclopropenone sensitization with weekly scalp DPC. Specimen: whole blood, collected in connection with sensitization to the hapten diphenylcyclopropenone (DPC). Source of these receptors: a man aged 18-30 years with alopecia areata. Some clones in this sample may be carry-over from other donors' samples.

The V gene is TRBV5-1, the J gene TRBJ1-2; TRBD1 is a possible D gene (6 bases). Germline V gene lookup returns CDR1 SGHRS and CDR2 YFSETQ. The CDR3 consists of 13 residues. Trimming shortened V by 0 bases and J by 4 bases, and 7 bases separated the two germline ends. CDR3: CASSLGDTYGYTF. Written as DNA, the CDR3 is TGCGCCAGCAGCTTGGGGGACACCTATGGCTACACCTTC. The full variable domain, in which reference TRBV5-1 and TRBJ1-2 provide the parts outside the CDR3, is KAGVTQTPRYLIKTRGQQVTLSCSPISGHRSVSWYQQTPGQGLQFLFEYFSETQRNKGNFPGRFSGRQFSNSRSEMNVSTLELGDSALYLCASSLGDTYGYTFGSGTRLTVV.

This rearrangement joins TRBV5-1 to TRBJ2-7; 10 bases agree with TRBD1. J gave up 6 bases and V 4 bases, and 13 bases lay outside the gene matches. Germline-derived CDR1 and CDR2 are SGHRS and YFSETQ. CDR3 length: 16 amino acids. CDR3 amino acids: CASSPSPGTGAFEQYF. The CDR3 DNA is TGCGCCAGCAGCCCGTCCCCCGGGACAGGGGCCTTCGAGCAGTACTTC.

The chain is built from TRBV11-2 and TRBJ1-5; possible D gene TRBD1, 5 bases. The CDR3 covers 15 residues. Germline lookup yields CDR1 SGHAT and CDR2 FQNNGV. Trimming removed 5 bases from V and 4 bases from J, with 15 bases in between. The CDR3 spells CASSTEKGPNQPQHF. The CDR3 DNA is TGTGCCAGCAGCACCGAAAAGGGACCGAATCAGCCCCAGCATTTT.

This clonotype occurred a few times. This sequence joins TRBV29-1 and TRBJ2-1; D is unclear. Per the germline V gene, CDR1 is SQVTM and CDR2 is ANQGSEA. The ends were cut back, 0 bases at V and 5 bases at J, with 8 bases in the middle. The CDR3 is made up of 13 amino acids. Here the CDR3 reads CSVEELPNNEQFF. CDR3 sequence (DNA): TGCAGCGTTGAAGAACTACCAAACAATGAGCAGTTCTTC.

This clonotype was detected only a few times. The genes are TRBV6-2 or TRBV6-3 and TRBJ1-1; 9 bases map to TRBD1. Germline V CDR1 and CDR2: MNHEY, SVGEGT. This CDR3 contains 16 residues. The junction had 13 bases not matched to a gene; V was cut back by 6 bases and J by 5 bases. The CDR3 spells CASSHNRGPTKTEAFF. CDR3 bases: TGTGCCAGCAGCCACAACAGGGGGCCAACTAAGACTGAAGCTTTCTTT.

This chain links TRBV6-5 with TRBJ2-1, with 10 nucleotides matching TRBD2. V shed 2 bases, J shed 4 bases, and the junction held 11 bases outside the gene matches. In germline, CDR1 is MNHEY, CDR2 SVGAGI. The CDR3 spans 18 residues. The chain's CDR3 is CASSYDAPGLATYNEQFF. The CDR3, as DNA: TGTGCCAGCAGTTACGACGCCCCGGGACTAGCGACATACAATGAGCAGTTCTTC.

There are a few counts of this clonotype. The chain couples TRBV7-2 to TRBJ2-3, with no clear D. The CDR3 runs 13 residues. The V gene lost 6 bases and the J gene lost 1 base, with 8 bases spanning the gap. Per the germline V gene, CDR1 is SGHTA and CDR2 is FQGNSA. CDR3 sequence (DNA): TGTGCCAGCAGAACCCGACGCACAGATACGCAGTATTTT. It is translated as CASRTRRTDTQYF. The full variable domain, with the rest looked up from reference TRBV7-2 and TRBJ2-3, is GAGVSQSPSNKVTEKGKDVELRCDPISGHTALYWYRQSLGQGLEFLIYFQGNSAPDKSGLPSDRFSAERTGGSVSTLTIQRTQQEDSAVYLCASRTRRTDTQYFGPGTRLTVL.

V is TRBV12-3 or TRBV12-4 and J is TRBJ2-7, with 9 positions matching TRBD1. The length of the CDR3 is 15 residues. V was clipped by 2 bases and J by 3 bases; unmatched bases: 5. Here the CDR3 reads CASSLIGTGSYEQYF. CDR3 DNA: TGTGCCAGCAGTTTAATCGGGACAGGGAGCTACGAGCAGTACTTC.

This chain links TRBV5-1 with TRBJ1-3; 7 bases are shared with TRBD1. The V gene end was trimmed by 5 bases and the J gene end by 4 bases; junction bases not matched to a gene: 3. CDR1 is SGHRS and CDR2 is YFSETQ in the germline V gene. The CDR3 is 13 residues long. The CDR3 sequence is CASSEGAGNTIYF. CDR3 bases: TGCGCCAGCAGTGAGGGGGCCGGAAACACCATATATTTT.

The table lists this clonotype with many counts. This chain joins TRBV2 and TRBJ2-5; 9 positions agree with TRBD1. The V and J ends lost 8 bases and 2 bases, in that order; junction bases with no gene match: 12. Germline V gene lookup returns CDR1 SNHLY and CDR2 FYNNEI. The CDR3 spans 16 residues. The DNA of the CDR3 is TGTGCCAGCCGCCCCTGGGACAGGGAGGGGCAAGAGACCCAGTACTTC. Translated, it gives CASRPWDREGQETQYF. Full variable domain (remainder filled in from reference TRBV2 and TRBJ2-5): EPEVTQTPSHQVTQMGQEVILRCVPISNHLYFYWYRQILGQKVEFLVSFYNNEISEKSEIFDDQFSVERPDGSNFTLKIRSTKLEDSAMYFCASRPWDREGQETQYFGPGTRLLVL.

The chain is built from TRBV7-9 and TRBJ1-1; 10 positions agree with TRBD1. Germline CDR1 and CDR2: SEHNR and FQNEAQ (reference sequence). CDR3 length: 15 residues. V lost 6 bases and J lost 7; bases outside the gene matches: 11. In nucleotides, the CDR3 is TGTGCCAGCAGGGAAACCGGGACAGGGGATCATGAAGCTTTCTTT. It encodes CASRETGTGDHEAFF. The complete variable domain, with remaining parts taken from reference TRBV7-9 and TRBJ1-1, reads DTGVSQNPRHKITKRGQNVTFRCDPISEHNRLYWYRQTLGQGPEFLTYFQNEAQLEKSRLLSDRFSAERPKGSFSTLEIQRTEQGDSAMYLCASRETGTGDHEAFFGQGTRLTVV.

This clonotype was counted only a few times. V and J are TRBV6-5 and TRBJ1-1; tentatively, D is TRBD1 (6 bases). Per germline, CDR1 MNHEY and CDR2 SVGAGI. V was trimmed by 0 bases and J by 2 bases, leaving 13 bases between them. There are 16 residues in the CDR3. CDR3 amino acids: CASSYSMFGGNTEAFF. The CDR3 nucleotides are TGTGCCAGCAGTTACTCGATGTTTGGGGGCAACACTGAAGCTTTCTTT.

This clonotype was recorded a few times. The CDR3 DNA is TGTGCCAGCAGTTCTACGACAGGGGCTAGCACAGATACGCAGTATTTT. Protein: CASSSTTGASTDTQYF. The chain combines TRBV12-3 or TRBV12-4 with TRBJ2-3; 8 bases fit TRBD1. V lost 4 bases to trimming and J lost 0 bases; unmatched junction nucleotides: 6. CDR3 size: 16 residues.

The chain joins TRBV6-1 to TRBJ1-5; a weak D match, TRBD1 (5 bases). V was pared by 4 bases and J by 0 bases, with 10 bases between. Germline lookup yields CDR1 MNHNS and CDR2 SASEGT. The CDR3 has 15 amino acids. The CDR3 reads CASSGAGYSNQPQHF. Here the CDR3 DNA reads TGTGCCAGCAGTGGGGCAGGGTATAGCAATCAGCCCCAGCATTTT.

This sequence joins TRBV5-1 and TRBJ2-3; 9 positions match TRBD1. Per the germline V gene, CDR1 is SGHRS and CDR2 is YFSETQ. CDR3 size: 15 residues. The V and J ends lost 2 bases and 3 bases, in that order; junction bases with no gene match: 4. CDR3 loop: CASSFRTGATDTQYF. DNA of the CDR3: TGCGCCAGCAGCTTCCGGACAGGGGCGACAGATACGCAGTATTTT.

Only a few counts were recorded for this clonotype. The rearrangement uses TRBV29-1 and TRBJ2-1; weak D call: TRBD1 (6 bases). Germline V gene sequence: CDR1 SQVTM, CDR2 ANQGSEA. The CDR3 has 13 residues. Trimming removed 3 bases from V and 8 bases from J, with 14 bases in between. For the CDR3, the DNA is TGCAGCGTTGAGGGGGCCAAAGGGGATGAGCAGTTCTTC. Protein sequence: CSVEGAKGDEQFF.

This clonotype was observed a handful of times. This sequence joins TRBV18 and TRBJ1-1; D gene uncertain. Per germline, CDR1 KGHSH and CDR2 LQKENI. The CDR3 loop spans 14 amino acids. Trimming took 5 bases from V and 2 from J, leaving 12 bases between them. CDR3 sequence reads: CASSWVRTNTEAFF. The CDR3 DNA reads TGTGCCAGCTCATGGGTGAGGACCAACACTGAAGCTTTCTTT.

The rearrangement links TRBV3-1 to TRBJ2-1; D is uncertain. Germline lookup yields CDR1 LGHDT and CDR2 YNNKEL (reference sequence). The V and J ends lost 2 bases and 5 bases respectively, with 4 bases between them. The CDR3 spans 12 residues. Written as DNA, the CDR3 is TGTGCCAGCAGCCAAATGGACAATGAGCAGTTCTTC. Translated: CASSQMDNEQFF.

The chain links TRBV20-1 to TRBJ2-5; a possible D gene is TRBD1 (5 bases). Germline V gene data show CDR1 as DFQATT and CDR2 as SNEGSKA (reference sequence). CDR3 length: 14 amino acids. Between the trimmed V and J ends, which lost 0 bases and 2 bases, there was a span of 10 bases. CDR3 sequence: CSARDGAAQETQYF. Here the CDR3 DNA reads TGCAGTGCTAGAGATGGGGCAGCTCAAGAGACCCAGTACTTC.

The genes are TRBV25-1 and TRBJ2-7; 11 bases map to TRBD2. The CDR3 runs to 14 residues. V lost 5 bases, J lost 7 bases, and 7 bases stayed unmatched. Germline values: CDR1 MGHDK, CDR2 SYGVNS. The CDR3 is CASSRTSGYLEQYF. The CDR3 nucleotides read TGTGCCAGCAGTAGGACTAGCGGGTATCTAGAGCAGTACTTC.